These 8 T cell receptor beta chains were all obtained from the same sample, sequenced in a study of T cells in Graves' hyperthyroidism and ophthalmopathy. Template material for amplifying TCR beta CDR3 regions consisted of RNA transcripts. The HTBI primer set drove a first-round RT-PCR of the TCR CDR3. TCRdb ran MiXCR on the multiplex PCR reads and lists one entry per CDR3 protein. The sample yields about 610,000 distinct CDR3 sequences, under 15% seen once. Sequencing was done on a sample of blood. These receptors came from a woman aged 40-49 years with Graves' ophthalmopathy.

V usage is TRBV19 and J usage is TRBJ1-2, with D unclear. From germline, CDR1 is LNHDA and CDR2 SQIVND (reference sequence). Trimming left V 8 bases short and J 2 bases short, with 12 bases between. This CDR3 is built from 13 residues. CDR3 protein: CASLNNDNYGYTF. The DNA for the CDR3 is TGTGCCAGTTTGAATAATGACAACTATGGCTACACCTTC.

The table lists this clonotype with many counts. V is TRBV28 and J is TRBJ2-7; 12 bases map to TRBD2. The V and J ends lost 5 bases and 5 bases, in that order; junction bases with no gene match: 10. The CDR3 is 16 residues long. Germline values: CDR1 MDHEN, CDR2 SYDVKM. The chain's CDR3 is CASSLDLAGGRHEQYF. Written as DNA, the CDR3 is TGTGCCAGCAGTCTCGACCTAGCGGGAGGGCGGCACGAGCAGTACTTC.

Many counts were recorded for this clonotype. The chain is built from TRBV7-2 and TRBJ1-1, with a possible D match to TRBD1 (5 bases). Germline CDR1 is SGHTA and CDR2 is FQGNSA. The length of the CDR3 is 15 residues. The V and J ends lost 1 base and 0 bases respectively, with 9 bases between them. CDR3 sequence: CASSLGGGVNTEAFF. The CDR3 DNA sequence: TGTGCCAGCAGCTTAGGAGGAGGGGTGAACACTGAAGCTTTCTTT. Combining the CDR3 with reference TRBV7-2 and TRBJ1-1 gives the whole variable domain GAGVSQSPSNKVTEKGKDVELRCDPISGHTALYWYRQSLGQGLEFLIYFQGNSAPDKSGLPSDRFSAERTGGSVSTLTIQRTQQEDSAVYLCASSLGGGVNTEAFFGQGTRLTVV.

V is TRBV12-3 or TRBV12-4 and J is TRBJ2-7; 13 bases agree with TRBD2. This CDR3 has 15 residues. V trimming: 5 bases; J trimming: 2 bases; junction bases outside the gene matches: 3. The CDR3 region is CASSKTSGRAYEQYF. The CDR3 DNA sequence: TGTGCCAGCAGTAAAACTAGCGGGAGGGCCTACGAGCAGTACTTC.

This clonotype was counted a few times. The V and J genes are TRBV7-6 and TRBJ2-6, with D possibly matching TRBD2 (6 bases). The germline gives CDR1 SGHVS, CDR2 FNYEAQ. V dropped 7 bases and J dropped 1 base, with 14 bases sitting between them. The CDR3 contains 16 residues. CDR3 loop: CASTLVGGSGANVLTF. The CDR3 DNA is TGTGCCAGCACTCTCGTAGGAGGGTCTGGGGCCAACGTCCTGACTTTC.

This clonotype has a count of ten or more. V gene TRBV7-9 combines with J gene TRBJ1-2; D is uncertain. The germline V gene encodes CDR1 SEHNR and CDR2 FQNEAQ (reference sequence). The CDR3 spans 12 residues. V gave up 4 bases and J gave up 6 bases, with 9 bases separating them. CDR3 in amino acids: CASSSEIDGYTF. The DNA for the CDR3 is TGTGCCAGCAGCTCAGAAATAGATGGCTACACCTTC.

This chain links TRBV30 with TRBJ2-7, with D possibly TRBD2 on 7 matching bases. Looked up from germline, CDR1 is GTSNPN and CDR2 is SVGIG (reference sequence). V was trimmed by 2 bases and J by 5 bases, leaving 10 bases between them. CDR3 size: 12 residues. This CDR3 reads CAWSPGGHEQYF. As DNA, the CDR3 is TGTGCCTGGAGTCCCGGGGGGCACGAGCAGTACTTC.

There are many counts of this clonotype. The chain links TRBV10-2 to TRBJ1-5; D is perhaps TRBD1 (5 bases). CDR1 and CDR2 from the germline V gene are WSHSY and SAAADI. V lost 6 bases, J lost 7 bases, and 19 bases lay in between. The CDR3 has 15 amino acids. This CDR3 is CASRPTGTRGQPQHF. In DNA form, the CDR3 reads TGCGCCAGCAGACCTACCGGGACGAGAGGACAGCCCCAGCATTTT.